This TCR beta chain emerged from a study of blood T cell repertoires in COVID-19. Study-level information: Samples came from the United States, Italy and Spain, spanning acute and convalescent COVID-19. T cells, B-cell-depleted T cells, or PBMCs supplied cDNA or gDNA.

V dropped 4 bases and J dropped 1 base, with 7 bases sitting between them. CDR3 size: 13 residues. Authors' processing steps: It was from reference gene primer amplification that nucleated cell counts were estimated. This table comes from immunoSEQ multiplex PCR, and its TCRdb copy is limited to in-frame clones, with some not included. That table furnishes V, J and clone size, whereas the DNA furnished D and trimming. In the table there are 150,000 to 200,000 clones, under 90% of which are singletons. The specimen was peripheral blood. The origin of this receptor is a woman older than 75 with acute or convalescent COVID-19. V usage is TRBV12-3 or TRBV12-4 and J usage is TRBJ1-1; no clear D gene. The CDR3 nucleotides read TGTGCCAGCAGTTCACAAAGGAACACTGAAGCTTTCTTT. It encodes CASSSQRNTEAFF.